The rows below give T cell receptor beta chains drawn from one sample of a study of T cell responses to AZD1222 COVID-19 vaccine. The method was immunoSEQ multiplex PCR; TCRdb's version includes in-frame clones alone and lacks a portion of them. In the table there are 200,000 or so clones, 90% to 95% of which are singletons. The sample here was peripheral blood, taken on day 0 of AZD1222 vaccination. The source of these receptors is an adult in good health. Both conserved end residues are part of each CDR3. The D gene is left open where the match is weak.

len: 14
v_gene: TRBV2
j_gene: TRBJ1-1
d_gene: TRBD1
CDR3aa: CASMRQGKGTEAFF

len: 15
v_gene: TRBV5-1
j_gene: TRBJ2-1
d_gene: TRBD2
CDR3aa: CASSSGLAADNEQFF

len: 11
v_gene: TRBV27
j_gene: TRBJ1-1
d_gene: TRBD1
CDR3aa: CASWTGPEAFF

len: 19
v_gene: TRBV3-1/TRBV3-2
j_gene: TRBJ2-7
d_gene: TRBD2
CDR3aa: CASSPREASGRNPPYEQYF

len: 14
v_gene: TRBV19
j_gene: TRBJ2-5
d_gene: NA
CDR3aa: CASSIVGVLETQYF

len: 15
v_gene: TRBV5-5
j_gene: TRBJ2-1
d_gene: TRBD1
CDR3aa: CASSLEQGSYNEQFF

len: 17
v_gene: TRBV28
j_gene: TRBJ2-1
d_gene: TRBD2
CDR3aa: CASSRDYRLRSYNEQFF

len: 16
v_gene: TRBV21-1
j_gene: TRBJ2-7
d_gene: NA
CDR3aa: CASSIETDGGSYEQYF

len: 15
v_gene: TRBV28
j_gene: TRBJ1-5
d_gene: TRBD1
CDR3aa: CASSDRRGSNQPQHF

len: 15
v_gene: TRBV19
j_gene: TRBJ1-5
d_gene: NA
CDR3aa: CASRMGTYSNQPQHF

len: 12
v_gene: TRBV6-6
j_gene: TRBJ2-1
d_gene: NA
CDR3aa: CASSPRGHEQFF

len: 14
v_gene: TRBV5-4
j_gene: TRBJ2-7
d_gene: NA
CDR3aa: CASSSPDGYRGQYF

len: 12
v_gene: TRBV12-3/TRBV12-4
j_gene: TRBJ1-5
d_gene: NA
CDR3aa: CASSQDNQPQHF

len: 15
v_gene: TRBV9
j_gene: TRBJ2-3
d_gene: TRBD2
CDR3aa: CASSVSGSNADTQYF

len: 13
v_gene: TRBV19
j_gene: TRBJ1-1
d_gene: NA
CDR3aa: CASTYRSNTEAFF

len: 15
v_gene: TRBV4-2
j_gene: TRBJ1-4
d_gene: NA
CDR3aa: CASSTSGPGGEKLFF

len: 13
v_gene: TRBV11-1
j_gene: TRBJ1-1
d_gene: NA
CDR3aa: CASQRLENTEAFF

len: 14
v_gene: TRBV30
j_gene: TRBJ1-6
d_gene: NA
CDR3aa: CAWKGEAQNSPLHF

len: 14
v_gene: TRBV19
j_gene: TRBJ2-7
d_gene: TRBD2
CDR3aa: CASREAGGTYEQYF

len: 13
v_gene: TRBV5-6
j_gene: TRBJ1-1
d_gene: NA
CDR3aa: CASSLQGNTEAFF

len: 15
v_gene: TRBV6-5
j_gene: TRBJ1-1
d_gene: TRBD1
CDR3aa: CASSWGTGRNTEAFF

len: 18
v_gene: TRBV9
j_gene: TRBJ2-5
d_gene: TRBD1
CDR3aa: CASSVAPTGGLGQETQYF

len: 14
v_gene: TRBV9
j_gene: TRBJ2-5
d_gene: TRBD2
CDR3aa: CASSAGTSQETQYF

len: 15
v_gene: TRBV28
j_gene: TRBJ1-1
d_gene: TRBD1
CDR3aa: CASLTSQGAKEEAFF

len: 16
v_gene: TRBV15
j_gene: TRBJ1-5
d_gene: NA
CDR3aa: CATSTRTRVRSQPQHF

len: 15
v_gene: TRBV6-4
j_gene: TRBJ1-1
d_gene: TRBD1
CDR3aa: CASSEGQGANTEAFF

len: 20
v_gene: TRBV2
j_gene: TRBJ2-5
d_gene: TRBD1
CDR3aa: CASSERGTGQGLGDQETQYF

len: 20
v_gene: TRBV28
j_gene: TRBJ2-4
d_gene: TRBD2
CDR3aa: CASSLGLRFAGEGAKNIQYF

len: 15
v_gene: TRBV7-6
j_gene: TRBJ1-5
d_gene: NA
CDR3aa: CASSRDKGGNQPQHF

len: 16
v_gene: TRBV7-3
j_gene: TRBJ2-1
d_gene: TRBD2
CDR3aa: CASSLTRTSDDNEQFF

len: 15
v_gene: TRBV28
j_gene: TRBJ1-1
d_gene: NA
CDR3aa: CASSPRQALNTEAFF

len: 14
v_gene: TRBV27
j_gene: TRBJ2-5
d_gene: NA
CDR3aa: CASSLSKATPPQYF

len: 15
v_gene: TRBV5-4
j_gene: TRBJ2-1
d_gene: TRBD1
CDR3aa: CASSLVTGAYNEQFF

len: 16
v_gene: TRBV28
j_gene: TRBJ2-1
d_gene: NA
CDR3aa: CASSLLLAGSYNEQFF

len: 13
v_gene: TRBV5-8
j_gene: TRBJ2-1
d_gene: TRBD1
CDR3aa: CASSRGQGGEQFF

len: 13
v_gene: TRBV5-1
j_gene: TRBJ1-1
d_gene: NA
CDR3aa: CASSLALGTEAFF

len: 16
v_gene: TRBV14
j_gene: TRBJ2-2
d_gene: TRBD2
CDR3aa: CASSLNGGLNTGELFF

len: 14
v_gene: TRBV29-1
j_gene: TRBJ2-7
d_gene: NA
CDR3aa: CSVTPLGTPYEQYF

len: 13
v_gene: TRBV30
j_gene: TRBJ1-5
d_gene: NA
CDR3aa: CAWGMGSLGPQHF

len: 15
v_gene: TRBV6-5
j_gene: TRBJ2-7
d_gene: TRBD2
CDR3aa: CASSYGGLGSYEQYF

len: 16
v_gene: TRBV18
j_gene: TRBJ1-1
d_gene: NA
CDR3aa: CASSGGWENGNTEAFF

len: 14
v_gene: TRBV7-9
j_gene: TRBJ2-1
d_gene: NA
CDR3aa: CASSLRAANNEQFF

len: 12
v_gene: TRBV6-5
j_gene: TRBJ1-2
d_gene: NA
CDR3aa: CATHRGNYGYTF

len: 15
v_gene: TRBV4-2
j_gene: TRBJ1-4
d_gene: NA
CDR3aa: CASSQARDDNEKLFF

len: 16
v_gene: TRBV10-3
j_gene: TRBJ2-3
d_gene: TRBD2
CDR3aa: CAIKERLAEGTDTQYF

len: 16
v_gene: TRBV28
j_gene: TRBJ1-5
d_gene: TRBD1
CDR3aa: CASSFSGTASNQPQHF

len: 14
v_gene: TRBV11-3
j_gene: TRBJ2-3
d_gene: TRBD2
CDR3aa: CASSGLAGPDTQYF

len: 14
v_gene: TRBV4-1
j_gene: TRBJ2-7
d_gene: NA
CDR3aa: CASSHPDRGWEQYF

len: 14
v_gene: TRBV20-1
j_gene: TRBJ1-6
d_gene: NA
CDR3aa: CSASSQVDNSPLHF

len: 18
v_gene: TRBV28
j_gene: TRBJ1-6
d_gene: NA
CDR3aa: CASSLGQRTVLYNSPLHF

len: 17
v_gene: TRBV28
j_gene: TRBJ2-1
d_gene: TRBD2
CDR3aa: CASQTRLAGVSYNEQFF

len: 16
v_gene: TRBV5-1
j_gene: TRBJ1-2
d_gene: NA
CDR3aa: CASSLGDNQFNYGYTF

len: 13
v_gene: TRBV5-4
j_gene: TRBJ1-6
d_gene: NA
CDR3aa: CASSLGYNSPLHF

len: 15
v_gene: TRBV11-3
j_gene: TRBJ1-1
d_gene: NA
CDR3aa: CASSLGPGKNTEAFF

len: 15
v_gene: TRBV21-1
j_gene: TRBJ2-1
d_gene: NA
CDR3aa: CASSKGETKYNEQFF

len: 12
v_gene: TRBV24-1
j_gene: TRBJ2-7
d_gene: NA
CDR3aa: CATSGTTYEQYF

len: 13
v_gene: TRBV5-6
j_gene: TRBJ1-4
d_gene: NA
CDR3aa: CASSAGRNEKLFF

len: 12
v_gene: TRBV6-5
j_gene: TRBJ2-5
d_gene: NA
CDR3aa: CASTRDQETQYF